This TCR beta chain was recorded in a study of blood T cell repertoires in COVID-19 (dated by TCRdb to 2020 to 2021). Context from the whole study: The collaborator samples originated in the United States, Italy and Spain and spanned the acute and convalescent phases of COVID-19. Subjects who had been exposed to COVID-19, were actively infected with it, or had recovered from it provided the deeply sampled blood TCRbeta repertoires that made up the dataset. The repertoires were released in a freely available public database intended as a resource for research on the immune response to SARS-CoV-2. The sample metadata nearly always contained a de-identified subject ID, COVID-19 status, age in years and sex. The material from the prospective study consisted of cDNA or gDNA derived from T cells, B-cell-depleted T cells, or PBMCs. Where HLA class I and class II types were available, the types were taken from metadata supplied by the sample provider, not from assay-based typing. The samples were drawn from the first 160 participants of the ongoing ImmuneRACE study and from 1,200 or so subjects provided by 6 global collaborators. Study-level results and caveats: The amount of clinical and demographic metadata varied by source and participant and was provided uncurated.

Trimming leaves V shorter by 0 bases and J shorter by 0 bases, with the junction holding 4 bases beyond the gene matches. From the cysteine through the phenylalanine, the CDR3 covers 16 amino acids. Only the CDR3 region is kept as DNA, spanning 48 bases read in frame from base 1. As encoded in the germline V gene (reference sequence), CDR1 is SGHNT while CDR2 is YYREEE. TCRbeta CDR3 regions were amplified from genomic DNA by means of the immunoSEQ Assay, a bias-controlled multiplex PCR. The authors processed their data as follows. Nucleated cell counts per sample were estimated from amplification of reference gene primers within the assay. To quantify the absolute abundance of each unique TCRbeta CDR3 rearrangement, sequence reads were collapsed and filtered. For each sample, productive Simpson clonality was calculated by taking the square root of Simpson's diversity index across productive rearrangements. TCRdb stores this immuneACCESS table with in-frame sequences only. Part of the clones is absent; in the studies checked, under half of the shortfall reflects unresolved V genes, and no reason is known for the rest. V, J and clone size reflect that table, while D and trimming were determined from the DNA. The sample has about 47,000 clones on record, around 84% of them singletons. The ten top clones hold approximately 2.5% of the sample.

Collaborating institutions collected whole blood in K2EDTA tubes following their own protocols. For TCRbeta analysis, collaborators shipped samples as frozen whole blood, isolated PBMCs, or DNA extracted from either of those sample types. Concerning this clone itself: Its antigen is not yet known. One base away there is no much larger clone; base qualities are not given.

The TCR comes from a middle-aged man with acute or convalescent COVID-19. The chain is encoded by TRBV5-4 joined to TRBJ2-3; 7 junctional bases match TRBD2. Sequenced sample: peripheral blood. The DNA reads as follows: TGTGCCAGCAGCTTGGGGCTAGCGGTTAGCACAGATACGCAGTATTTT. It specifies CASSLGLAVSTDTQYF.